This TCR beta chain derives from a study of cytomegalovirus exposure and HLA in healthy donors. The CDR3 length is 17 residues. The V and J ends lost 3 bases and 5 bases respectively, with 22 bases between them. Germline assignment: CDR1 MGHDK and CDR2 SYGVNS. Study-wide results and limits: It has been reported that TCR beta sequences accurately predicted the HLA-A and HLA-B alleles of most subjects. A later analysis reportedly found fewer N-insertions in an Asian-associated ancestry cluster than the roughly 700-donor mean. A previous analysis found most TCR beta V segments productive roughly 87% or roughly 30% of the time.

The study ran its PCR with 60 Vbeta and 13 Jbeta primers. Clones were read by immunoSEQ multiplex PCR, and TCRdb kept only the in-frame ones, dropping some. The sample consists of about 120,000 clones, 70% to 80% of them appearing once. Details on this clone: The antigen remains unidentified.

The sequence came from a female donor in good health and CMV-seronegative. Specimen: PBMCs. This chain uses TRBV25-1 with TRBJ1-2; D perhaps matches TRBD1 (6 bases). The CDR3 region is CASSEGPGGRARYGYTF. The CDR3 nucleotides read TGTGCCAGCAGTGAGGGCCCGGGGGGCCGGGCCAGATATGGCTACACCTTC.